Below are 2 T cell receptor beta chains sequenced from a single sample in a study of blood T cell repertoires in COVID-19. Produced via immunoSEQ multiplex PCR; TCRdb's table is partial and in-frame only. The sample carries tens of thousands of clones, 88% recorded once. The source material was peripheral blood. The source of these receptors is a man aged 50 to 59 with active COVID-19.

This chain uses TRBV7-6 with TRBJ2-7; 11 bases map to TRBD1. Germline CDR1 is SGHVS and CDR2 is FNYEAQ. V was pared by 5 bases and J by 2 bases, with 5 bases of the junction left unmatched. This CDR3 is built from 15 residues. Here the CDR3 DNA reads TGTGCCAGCAGCACCGGACAGGGGGCAGCCTACGAGCAGTACTTC. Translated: CASSTGQGAAYEQYF. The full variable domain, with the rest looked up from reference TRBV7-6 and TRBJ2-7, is GAGVSQSPRYKVTKRGQDVALRCDPISGHVSLYWYRQALGQGPEFLTYFNYEAQQDKSGLPNDRFSAERPEGSISTLTIQRTEQRDSAMYRCASSTGQGAAYEQYFGPGTRLTVT.

CDR3 sequence reads: CASSLRQGTDTQYF. The CDR3 region has the DNA TGTGCCAGCAGCTTACGACAGGGCACAGATACGCAGTATTTT. The chain uses TRBV7-9 and TRBJ2-3, with D possibly TRBD1 on 6 matching bases. Germline values: CDR1 SEHNR, CDR2 FQNEAQ (reference sequence). CDR3 length: 14 residues. The V and J ends lost 2 bases and 1 base respectively, with 7 bases between them.